This T cell receptor beta chain comes out of a study of CD4+ T cells in melanoma. Comment on this clone: Antigen: not known.

Study-wide points: A reported correlation linked neoantigen-specific CD4+ T cells to CD8+, macrophage and B cell function.

Measured with immunoSEQ multiplex PCR; TCRdb has only the in-frame clones, and not every one. In the table there are about 10,000 clones, over 60% of which are singletons. Trimming removed 0 bases at V and 3 bases at J, with 9 bases between. CDR1 and CDR2 (germline): SGHDT, YYEEEE. This CDR3 region has 14 residues. The chain joins TRBV5-6 to TRBJ1-2; tentatively, D is TRBD1 (5 bases). The source material was cells from a culture (not recorded whether cultured in vitro). This sequence originates from a human donor with melanoma. The CDR3 loop reads CASSLGGHDYGYTF. In DNA form, the CDR3 reads TGTGCCAGCAGCTTGGGGGGCCACGACTATGGCTACACCTTC.